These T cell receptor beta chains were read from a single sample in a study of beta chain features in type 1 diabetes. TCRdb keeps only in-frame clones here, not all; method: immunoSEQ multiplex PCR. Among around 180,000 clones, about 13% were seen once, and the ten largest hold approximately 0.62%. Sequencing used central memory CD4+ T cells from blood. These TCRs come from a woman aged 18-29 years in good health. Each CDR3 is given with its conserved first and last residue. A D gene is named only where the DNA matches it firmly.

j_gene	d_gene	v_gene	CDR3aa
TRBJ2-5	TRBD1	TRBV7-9	CASSRGQGGRQETQYF
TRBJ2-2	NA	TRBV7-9	CASSLYAVNTGELFF
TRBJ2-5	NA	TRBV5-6	CASSLVSDQETQYF
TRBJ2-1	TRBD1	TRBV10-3	CAITPEQGAIYEQFF
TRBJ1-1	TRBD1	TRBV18	CASSPQGEGGMAFF
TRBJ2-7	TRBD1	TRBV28	CASIDRVHEQYF
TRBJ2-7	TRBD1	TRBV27	CASSRTGAPDRQYF
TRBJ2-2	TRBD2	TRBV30	CAGLAGGFLGTGELFF
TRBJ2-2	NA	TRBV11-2	CASRSRYRNTGELFF
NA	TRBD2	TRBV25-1	CASSDETSGFYEQYF
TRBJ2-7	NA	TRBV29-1	CSAEGSSYYEQYF
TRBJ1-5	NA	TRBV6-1	CASSGQTGKQPQHF
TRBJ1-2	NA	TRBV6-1	CASSDALPVYGYTF
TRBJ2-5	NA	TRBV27	CASRSYALTQYF
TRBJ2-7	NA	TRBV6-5	CASSFGHYEQYF
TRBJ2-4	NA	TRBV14	CASSQERKDTLAKNIQYF
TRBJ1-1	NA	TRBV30	CAWLLNRGTEAFF
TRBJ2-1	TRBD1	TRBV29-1	CSSRQGGEQFF
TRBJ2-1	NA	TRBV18	CASSPPSGYNEQFF
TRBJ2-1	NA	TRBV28	CASGGGEQFF
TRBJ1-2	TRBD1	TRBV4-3	CASSQGHSGTAIGYTF
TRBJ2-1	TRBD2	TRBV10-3	CATKKTLAGDHEQFF
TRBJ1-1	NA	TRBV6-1	CASSDRGNDEAFF
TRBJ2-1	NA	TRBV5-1	CASSLALGGIHEQFF
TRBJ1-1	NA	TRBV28	CASSFYPTLMNTEAFF
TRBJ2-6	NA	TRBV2	CASSGQGLGANVLTF
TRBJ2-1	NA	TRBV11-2	CASSLDQAPEQFF
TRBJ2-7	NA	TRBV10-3	CAISAVHEQYF
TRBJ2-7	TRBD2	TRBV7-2	CASSPRFSSGPEQYF
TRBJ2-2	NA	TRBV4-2	CASSLGLVNTGELFF
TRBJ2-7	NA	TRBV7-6	CASSLDLDPYEQYF
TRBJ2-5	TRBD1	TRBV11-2	CASNSGGEETQYF
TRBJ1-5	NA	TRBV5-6	CASSLGLQPQHF
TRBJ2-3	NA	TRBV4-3	CASSQEGLSTDTQYF
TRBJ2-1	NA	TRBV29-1	CSVGGDSHYNEQFF
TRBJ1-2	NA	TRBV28	CASSSHSNYGYTF
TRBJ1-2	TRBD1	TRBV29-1	CSVERTGRDGYTF
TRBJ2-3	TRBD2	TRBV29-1	CSARRVAGGDGTDTQYF
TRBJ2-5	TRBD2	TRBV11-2	CASSLALAGGQETQYF
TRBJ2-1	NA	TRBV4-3	CASSQDRNGYNEQFF
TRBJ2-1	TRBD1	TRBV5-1	CASTQGASQSYNEQFF
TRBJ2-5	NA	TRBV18	CASSPSGSQETQYF
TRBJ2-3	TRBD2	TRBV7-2	CASSLGGSLTDTQYF
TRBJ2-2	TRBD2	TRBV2	CASSLAGGSGELFF
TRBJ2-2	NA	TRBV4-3	CASSQDLGGELFF
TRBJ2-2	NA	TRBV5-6	CASSWESGGELFF
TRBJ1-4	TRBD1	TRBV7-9	CASRGGDREGEKLFF
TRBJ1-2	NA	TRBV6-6	CASSPTSNYGYTF
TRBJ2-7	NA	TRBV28	CASSSTAAGPSYEQYF
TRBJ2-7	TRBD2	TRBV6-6	CASSVSGRDHEQYF
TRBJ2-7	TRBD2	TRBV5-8	CASSFETGGTYEQYF
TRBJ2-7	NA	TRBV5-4	CASSRWGRSSYEQYF
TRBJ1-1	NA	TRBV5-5	CASSFGQQENTEAFF
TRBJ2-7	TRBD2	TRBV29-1	CSVEGFRGLAYEQYF